This section outlines one T cell receptor beta chain sequence together with its context. This entry comes from a study of regulatory T cells in long-lasting Graves disease. Time point meaning: persistent/refractory GD, antithyroid drugs over 5 years with positive TRAb. The authors made the TCR library using RNA they extracted from PBMCs. Diagnoses of Graves' disease were made by American Thyroid Association guidelines. EDTA tubes were used for drawing nine milliliters of peripheral blood. Relying on iRepertoire HTBI primers and Arm-PCR of CDR3 regions, the team built TCR beta libraries. TCRdb itself ran the multiplex PCR reads through MiXCR, one entry per CDR3 protein. The table has 450,000 or so distinct CDR3 sequences, under 25% seen once. The CDR3 has 16 amino acids. The V gene end was trimmed by 1 base and the J gene end by 9 bases; junction bases not matched to a gene: 4. Per the germline V gene, CDR1 is MNHEY and CDR2 is SMNVEV (reference sequence).

The input for sequencing was peripheral blood mononuclear cells (PBMCs), taken when the disease was refractory, from a patient treated with antithyroid drugs. The chain links TRBV27 to TRBJ2-1; 15 positions agree with TRBD2. The receptor was derived from a female donor with Graves disease. CDR3 bases: TGTGCCAGCAGTTTATGGGGACTAGCGGGAGGATCTGAGCAGTTCTTC. Translating it yields CASSLWGLAGGSEQFF.